The TCR beta chain described here comes from a study of blood T cell repertoires in COVID-19. Study background: Italy, Spain and the United States were the sources of the convalescent and acute COVID-19 samples. From T cells, B-cell-depleted T cells, or PBMCs came the material, which was cDNA or gDNA.

Authors' processing steps: By means of reference gene primer amplification, nucleated cell counts were estimated. Using immunoSEQ multiplex PCR, the repertoire was profiled, and TCRdb retains in-frame clones only, with some absent. V and J calls plus clone size are reproduced from that table; the DNA served to infer D and trimming. The table shows roughly 150,000 clones, with roughly 81% occurring only once. This clone occurred a few times. The CDR3 has 16 residues. In germline, CDR1 is SEHNR, CDR2 FQNEAQ (reference sequence). The trim removed 3 bases at V and 4 bases at J, leaving 1 base unmatched. Seattle patient enrollment occurred during active infection, with longitudinal follow-up thereafter.

Sequenced material: peripheral blood. V and J are TRBV7-9 and TRBJ2-1, with TRBD2 matching 15 bases. The receptor was derived from a woman older than 75 with COVID-19, enrolled during active disease. DNA of the CDR3: TGTGCCAGCAGCTTTGGGACTAGCGGGGGGTACAATGAGCAGTTCTTC. Protein product: CASSFGTSGGYNEQFF.